What follows describes a single T cell receptor (beta chain). No antigen is known for it. The junction and the germline gene differ at one end; a read error may be behind it. This sample is part of a study of T cells after yellow fever vaccination (dated by TCRdb to 2018 to 2020). Background on the whole study: The SMART-Seq v4 Ultra Low Input RNA kit was used to prepare libraries from fractions with low cell numbers. The cohort comprised two healthy male donors, one aged 18 to 30 and one aged 30 to 40 years. Bulk PBMC replicates and cell subsets were isolated from blood drawn at multiple timepoints before and after both primary and secondary immunization. Bulk TCR alpha and beta repertoires were sequenced longitudinally to track T-cell clones before and after primary and booster YFV17D yellow fever vaccination. Points the paper makes about the study in general: Computational filtering was needed because FACS-sorted repertoires could contain abundant contaminating clonotypes from the bulk population. Only a couple of donors were included in the study, so the extent to which the findings can be generalized is limited. After the booster, most clones that had expanded after primary vaccination were detected again (nearly 97% of CD4 and around nine tenths of CD8), suggesting broad maintenance of memory. The secondary T-cell response was weaker than the primary response but faster, peaking on day 5 instead of day 15. A small share of clonotypes occurred in both CD4 and CD8 compartments, likely arising from convergent recombination.

TCR cDNA was made using 5'RACE template switching, a step that added a universal primer site and unique molecular identifiers. cDNA synthesis was primed from both the TCR alpha and TCR beta constant segments. Libraries were amplified in two PCR steps, with sample barcodes and sequencing adapters added in the second step. Sequencing of the libraries was done on either Illumina HiSeq 2500 (2x100 bp) or NovaSeq (2x150 bp). The source study handled its data this way. Demultiplexing of reads and collapsing into UMI consensus sequences were performed with MIGEC, and V(D)J alignment was carried out with MiXCR. Clonotypes responding to the vaccine were identified with edgeR on replicate PBMC samples, with the criteria of FDR below 0.01 and a log2 fold change above 5 up to day 15. CD4 or CD8 identity was assigned to each bulk clonotype according to whether the clonotype was present at higher abundance in the sequenced CD4 repertoire or the sequenced CD8 repertoire. TCRdb handled the public reads itself, with Q25 trimming in fastp and clone calling in MiXCR, and kept productive beta chains. Rows are combined by CDR3 protein, so each entry shows the most common genes and DNA. In this record, the V and J calls reflect TCRdb's handling and not the investigators' own analysis. For this sample there are 450,000 to 650,000 distinct CDR3 sequences; around an eighth appear just once. More than 12% of the sample belongs to the ten largest clones.

Explained via the paper, the treatment or condition label denotes: live attenuated yellow fever vaccine strain. Two biological replicates of bulk PBMCs were collected at each blood-draw timepoint. A standard Ficoll-Paque protocol was used to isolate PBMCs from peripheral blood. TriZol was used to extract RNA from bulk PBMCs, from CD4 and CD8 fractions, and from dextramer-positive and dextramer-negative fractions. The cysteine opens and the phenylalanine closes a CDR3 of 14 amino acids. The kept DNA is CDR3 alone, 42 bases in frame from the first base. CDR1 SSHAT and CDR2 FNYEAQ were looked up in the germline V gene (reference sequence).

The rearrangement joined TRBV7-7 to TRBJ2-1; 5 matching bases give a weak D call of TRBD2. Material: PBMCs, obtained on the day of the yellow fever booster vaccination. The TCR originated in a man between 25 and 39 years old who received the YFV17D yellow fever vaccine. At the DNA level, the sequence is TGTGCTAGCAGCGCTACCGGGAAACTTAATGAGCAGTTCTTC. Translation gives CASSATGKLNEQFF.